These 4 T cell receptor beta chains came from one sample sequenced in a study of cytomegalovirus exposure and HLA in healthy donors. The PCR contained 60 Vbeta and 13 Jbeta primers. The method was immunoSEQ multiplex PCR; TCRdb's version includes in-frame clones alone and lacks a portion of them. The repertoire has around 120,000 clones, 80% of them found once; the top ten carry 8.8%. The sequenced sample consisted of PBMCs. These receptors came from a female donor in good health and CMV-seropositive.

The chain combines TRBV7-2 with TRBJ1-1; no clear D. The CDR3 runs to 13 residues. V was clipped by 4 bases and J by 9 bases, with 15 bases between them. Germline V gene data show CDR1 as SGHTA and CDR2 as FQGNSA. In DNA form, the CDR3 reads TGTGCCAGCAGCTCGCTTACATCCCTTCAAGCTTTCTTT. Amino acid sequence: CASSSLTSLQAFF.

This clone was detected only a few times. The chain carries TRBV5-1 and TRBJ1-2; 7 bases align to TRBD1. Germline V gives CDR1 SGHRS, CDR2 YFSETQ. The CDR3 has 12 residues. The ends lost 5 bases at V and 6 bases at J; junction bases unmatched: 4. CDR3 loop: CASRTGQDGYTF. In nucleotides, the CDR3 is TGCGCCAGCAGGACCGGACAGGATGGCTACACCTTC.

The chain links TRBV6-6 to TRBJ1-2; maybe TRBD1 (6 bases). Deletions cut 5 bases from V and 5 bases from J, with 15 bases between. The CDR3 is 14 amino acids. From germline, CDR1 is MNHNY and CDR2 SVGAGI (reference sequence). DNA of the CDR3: TGTGCCAGCAGTAACAGACAGGCGTCGTATGGCTACACCTTC. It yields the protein CASSNRQASYGYTF.

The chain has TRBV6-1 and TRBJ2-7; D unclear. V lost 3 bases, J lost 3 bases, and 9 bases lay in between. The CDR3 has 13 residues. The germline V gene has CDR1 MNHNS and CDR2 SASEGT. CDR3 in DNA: TGTGCCAGCAGTGACGGGTTGGGCTACGAGCAGTACTTC. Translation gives CASSDGLGYEQYF.